The entry below gives a single TCR beta chain sequence along with its context. The antigen remains undetermined. On the day of bone marrow donation, the related graft donor provided peripheral blood. The data were obtained in a study of T cells after posttransplantation cyclophosphamide. Study-wide results and limits: Tissue-infiltrating T cells from skin or gut overlapped little with blood T cells.

Method: immunoSEQ multiplex PCR; TCRdb's copy keeps in-frame clones and lacks some. The data contain about 6,000 clones, 98% of them seen just once; the ten biggest clones take up about 0.88%. CDR3 length: 18 amino acids. With 1 base clipped from V and 4 bases from J, the junction kept 5 bases outside the gene matches. Per the germline V gene, CDR1 is SGHTA and CDR2 is FQGNSA. The TCR was taken from a man aged 35 to 55 in good health, CMV-negative, and a related stem cell transplant donor. The rearrangement links TRBV7-2 to TRBJ2-1, with 15 bases that match TRBD2. Sequenced input: memory CD4+ T cells sorted from PBMCs. The CDR3 region is CASSLEGTSGRFYNEQFF. CDR3 in DNA: TGTGCCAGCAGCTTAGAGGGGACTAGCGGGAGGTTTTACAATGAGCAGTTCTTC.